Each of the 5 T cell receptor beta chains below was sequenced from the same sample in a study of T cell changes during pregnancy in multiple sclerosis. The data were produced by immunoSEQ multiplex PCR, yet TCRdb's version contains in-frame clones alone and is incomplete. The sample shows 95,000 to 110,000 clones, 92% of them seen only once. The sample in question was peripheral blood, obtained after pregnancy. These receptors originate from a female donor with multiple sclerosis, enrolled in a pregnancy study.

This chain links TRBV18 with TRBJ2-5; 8 bases line up with TRBD2. Germline-derived CDR1 and CDR2 are KGHSH and LQKENI. The V and J ends lost 3 bases and 5 bases, in that order; junction bases with no gene match: 8. This CDR3 contains 15 residues. The CDR3 DNA is TGTGCCAGCTCACCGCGAGCGGGAGTTGTGGAGACCCAGTACTTC. Amino acid sequence: CASSPRAGVVETQYF.

This chain links TRBV7-2 with TRBJ1-2; no clear D. Trimming pared 1 base from V and 4 bases from J, leaving 10 bases between. Germline V lookup: CDR1 SGHTA, CDR2 FQGNSA. This CDR3 region has 14 residues. CDR3 in DNA: TGTGCCAGCAGCTTAGGCGTCACGGTCTATGGCTACACCTTC. Protein: CASSLGVTVYGYTF.

V usage is TRBV7-9 and J usage is TRBJ2-5, with 8 bases lining up with TRBD2. The length of the CDR3 is 14 residues. Germline loops: CDR1 SEHNR, CDR2 FQNEAQ (reference sequence). With 5 bases clipped from V and 3 bases from J, the junction kept 5 bases outside the gene matches. CDR3 DNA: TGTGCCAGCAGCCCGGGAGGGGGAGAAGAGACCCAGTACTTC. It specifies CASSPGGGEETQYF.

V usage is TRBV28 and J usage is TRBJ2-7; 7 bases agree with TRBD1. CDR3 length: 14 residues. The germline V gene encodes CDR1 MDHEN and CDR2 SYDVKM. The V gene end was trimmed by 4 bases and the J gene end by 1 base; junction bases not matched to a gene: 4. CDR3 loop: CASSSAGGSYEQYF. CDR3 bases: TGTGCCAGCAGTTCCGCAGGGGGATCCTACGAGCAGTACTTC.

The V call is TRBV7-9, the J call TRBJ2-1; D is uncertain. This CDR3 has 15 amino acids. Trimming pared 4 bases from V and 0 bases from J, leaving 10 bases between. The germline V gene has CDR1 SEHNR and CDR2 FQNEAQ (reference sequence). This chain's CDR3 is CASSSSGLSYNEQFF. CDR3 coding DNA: TGTGCCAGCAGCTCATCGGGTCTCTCCTACAATGAGCAGTTCTTC.